The clone carrying this T cell receptor (beta chain) was counted between two and nine times. The antigen is not known. Time point reported: persistent/refractory GD, antithyroid drugs over 5 years with positive TRAb. From RNA extracted from PBMCs, the TCR library was made. These data originate in a study of regulatory T cells in long-lasting Graves disease. Regarding the study as a whole: Repertoires from persistent disease leaned toward TRBV28, TRBJ1-2 and TRBJ2-5. Only a small sample size was used, which may have cut accuracy. Not thyroid tissue but only peripheral blood was studied.

CDR1 and CDR2 from the germline V gene are SGHKS and YYEKEE (reference sequence). Trimming at V came to 4 bases and at J to 6 bases, leaving 10 bases not matched to a gene. This CDR3 comprises 15 residues. Library construction for TCR beta used iRepertoire HTBI primers and Arm-PCR of CDR3 regions. TCRdb re-analysed the multiplex PCR reads in MiXCR, keeping a single row per CDR3 protein. The sample has 400,000 to 600,000 distinct CDR3 sequences, roughly a fifth seen once. The receptor's source is a female donor with Graves disease. The V call is TRBV5-5, the J call TRBJ2-4; TRBD1 matches at 7 bases. This specimen was peripheral blood mononuclear cells (PBMCs), taken when the disease was refractory, from a patient treated with antithyroid drugs. CDR3 loop: CASSPGDSRSNIQYF. As DNA, the CDR3 is TGTGCCAGCAGCCCCGGGGACAGTAGATCAAACATTCAGTACTTC.